What follows are 10 T cell receptor beta chains derived from one specimen sequenced in a study of spatial heterogeneity in lung cancer. Time point here: sample taken at primary tumor resection. Whole-study findings and limits: Intratumoral expanded alpha and beta TCR counts were found to track tumor mutation counts.

Using its own MiXCR run on the 5' RACE reads, TCRdb lists one record per CDR3 protein. This table has about 9,800 distinct CDR3 sequences, roughly 51% appearing once. The antigens for these receptors are not known. The material sequenced was lung tumor tissue, taken at surgery. These receptors were collected from a female donor with early-stage non-small cell lung cancer.

As for this clonotype: This beta chain represents an off-target read in a library built for alpha chains; its size is of limited meaning. This chain links TRBV6-1 with TRBJ1-5; 8 nucleotides line up with TRBD1. Germline V CDR1 and CDR2: MNHNS, SASEGT. This CDR3 is 15 amino acids long. V shed 5 bases and J 4 bases; nucleotides not matched to a gene: 7. Written as DNA, the CDR3 is TGTGCCAGCAGTTACTCTGGGACAGGAAATCAGCCCCAGCATTTT. It yields the protein CASSYSGTGNQPQHF.

To note about this clonotype: This beta chain appears as a stray read in a library generated for alpha chains; its size is not informative. The chain links TRBV4-1 to TRBJ2-3; 9 nucleotides agree with TRBD1. Germline values: CDR1 MGHRA, CDR2 YSYEKL. V was clipped by 4 bases and J by 2 bases; unmatched bases: 4. This CDR3 has 15 residues. CDR3: CASSPRDRATDTQYF. Here the CDR3 DNA reads TGCGCCAGCAGCCCACGGGACAGGGCCACAGATACGCAGTATTTT.

With regard to this clonotype: As an off-target read in a library built for alpha chains, this beta chain has a frequency of little significance. The rearrangement joins TRBV20-1 to TRBJ1-5; no reliable D call. The CDR3 has 11 amino acids. V lost 1 base to trimming and J lost 7 bases, with 5 bases between them. In germline, CDR1 is DFQATT, CDR2 SNEGSKA (reference sequence). The CDR3 DNA reads as TGCAGTGCTAGAGTGAGGCAGCCCCAGCATTTT. Translated, it gives CSARVRQPQHF.

Only a few counts were recorded for this clonotype. Since the library was made to target alpha chains, this beta chain is a stray read and its abundance is not meaningful. The genes are TRBV7-3 and TRBJ2-2; no clear D gene. Germline V gives CDR1 SGHTA, CDR2 FQGTGA. This CDR3 has 14 amino acids. V lost 5 bases and J lost 4, with 11 bases in between. The CDR3 here is CASSRSTTTGELFF. CDR3 DNA: TGTGCCAGCAGCCGCTCCACCACCACCGGGGAGCTGTTTTTT. Combining the CDR3 with reference TRBV7-3 and TRBJ2-2 gives the whole variable domain GAGVSQTPSNKVTEKGKYVELRCDPISGHTALYWYRQSLGQGPEFLIYFQGTGAADDSGLPNDRFFAVRPEGSVSTLKIQRTERGDSAVYLCASSRSTTTGELFFGEGSRLTVL.

Concerning this clonotype: Found in a library prepared for alpha chains, this beta chain is an off-target read, and its abundance has little meaning. The J gene is TRBJ2-5, the V gene TRBV20-1; TRBD2 matches 12 bases. This CDR3 spans 15 amino acids. Germline assignment: CDR1 DFQATT and CDR2 SNEGSKA (reference sequence). CDR3 residues: CRALAGGPPQETQYF. The CDR3 region has the DNA TGCAGGGCCCTAGCGGGGGGGCCCCCCCAAGAGACCCAGTACTTC.

Details on this clonotype: Since the library was made to target alpha chains, this beta chain is a stray read and its abundance is not meaningful. The chain links TRBV2 to TRBJ2-2; a weak D match, TRBD2 (6 bases). This CDR3 contains 14 residues. Germline V lookup: CDR1 SNHLY, CDR2 FYNNEI. V was shortened by 7 bases and J by 5 bases, with 14 bases between the two germline ends. This chain's CDR3 is CASILGGSTGELFF. The CDR3 DNA follows: TGTGCCAGCATCCTCGGGGGATCGACCGGGGAGCTGTTTTTT.

This clonotype has just a few counts. This beta chain came through as a stray read in a library set up for alpha chains, and its size says little. The chain recombines TRBV7-3 with TRBJ2-5; 9 nucleotides match TRBD2. Germline V lookup: CDR1 SGHTA, CDR2 FQGTGA. V lost 1 base, J lost 5 bases, and 2 bases stayed unmatched. The CDR3 runs 14 residues. The CDR3 sequence is CASSLIAGVETQYF. DNA of the CDR3: TGTGCCAGCAGCTTAATAGCGGGGGTTGAGACCCAGTACTTC.

As regards this clonotype: This beta chain came through as a stray read in a library set up for alpha chains, and its size says little. V gene TRBV6-1 combines with J gene TRBJ1-5, with a tentative D call TRBD1 (5 bases). The ends were cut back, 7 bases at V and 7 bases at J, with 17 bases in the middle. Germline loops: CDR1 MNHNS, CDR2 SASEGT. The CDR3 is 14 amino acids. CDR3 nucleotides: TGTGCCAGCATGGGATGGGGGATTGCCCAGCCCCAGCATTTT. It is translated as CASMGWGIAQPQHF.

As to this clonotype: In a library made to pick up alpha chains, this beta chain is a stray read with a size that means little. The genes are TRBV6-5 and TRBJ1-6; no reliable D call. Looked up from germline, CDR1 is MNHEY and CDR2 is SVGAGI. V lost 6 bases to trimming and J lost 8 bases, with 14 bases between them. This CDR3 spans 14 amino acids. This chain's CDR3 is CASRGAVWYSPLHF. Written as DNA, the CDR3 is TGTGCCAGCAGAGGAGCAGTGTGGTATTCACCCCTCCACTTT.

The sample holds one count of this clonotype. Being off target in a library aimed at alpha chains, this beta chain has a size of little meaning. The V and J genes are TRBV5-6 and TRBJ1-1, with 7 bases aligning to TRBD1. Germline V gives CDR1 SGHDT, CDR2 YYEEEE. After removal of 0 bases from V and 3 bases from J, the junction contained 2 bases not matched to a gene. This CDR3 is 14 amino acids long. CDR3 sequence: CASSLGQGYTEAFF. The DNA of the CDR3 is TGTGCCAGCAGCTTGGGACAGGGATACACTGAAGCTTTCTTT.